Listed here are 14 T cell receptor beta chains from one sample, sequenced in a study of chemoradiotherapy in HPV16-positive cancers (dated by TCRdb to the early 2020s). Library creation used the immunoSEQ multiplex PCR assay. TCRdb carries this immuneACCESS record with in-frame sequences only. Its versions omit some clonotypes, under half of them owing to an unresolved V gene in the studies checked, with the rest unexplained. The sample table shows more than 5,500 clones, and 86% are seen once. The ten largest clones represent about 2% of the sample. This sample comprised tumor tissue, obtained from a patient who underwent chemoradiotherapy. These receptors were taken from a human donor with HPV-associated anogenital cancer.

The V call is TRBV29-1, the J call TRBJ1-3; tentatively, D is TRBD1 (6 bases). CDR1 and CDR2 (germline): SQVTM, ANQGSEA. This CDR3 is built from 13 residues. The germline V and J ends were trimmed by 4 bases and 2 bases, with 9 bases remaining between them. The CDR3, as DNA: TGCAGCGTTGTGGGGGCGCCTGGAAACACCATATATTTT. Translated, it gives CSVVGAPGNTIYF.

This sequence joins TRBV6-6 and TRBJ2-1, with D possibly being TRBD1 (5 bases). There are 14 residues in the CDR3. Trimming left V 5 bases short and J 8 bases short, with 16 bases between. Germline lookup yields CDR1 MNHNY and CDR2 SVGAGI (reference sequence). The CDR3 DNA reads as TGTGCCAGCAGTACCGAACCCAGGGTCGATGAGCAGTTCTTC. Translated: CASSTEPRVDEQFF.

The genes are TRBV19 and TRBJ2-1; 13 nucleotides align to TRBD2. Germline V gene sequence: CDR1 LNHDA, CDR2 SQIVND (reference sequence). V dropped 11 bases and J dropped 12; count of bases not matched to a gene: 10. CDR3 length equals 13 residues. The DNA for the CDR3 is TGTGCCGACCCTACTAGCGGGAGGGCTCGGCAGTTCTTC. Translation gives CADPTSGRARQFF.

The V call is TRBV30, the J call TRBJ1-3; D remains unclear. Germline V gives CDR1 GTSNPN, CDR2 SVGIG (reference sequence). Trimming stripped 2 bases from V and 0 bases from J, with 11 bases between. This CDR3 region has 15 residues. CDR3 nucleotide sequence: TGTGCCTGGAGTCGAGACGGGAGCTCTGGAAACACCATATATTTT. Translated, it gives CAWSRDGSSGNTIYF.

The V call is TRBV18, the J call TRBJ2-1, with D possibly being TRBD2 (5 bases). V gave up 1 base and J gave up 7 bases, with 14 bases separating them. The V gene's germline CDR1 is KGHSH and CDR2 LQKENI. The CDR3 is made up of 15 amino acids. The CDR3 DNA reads TGTGCCAGCTCACCACTGGGAGAAGGCTTAAATGAGCAGTTCTTC. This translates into CASSPLGEGLNEQFF.

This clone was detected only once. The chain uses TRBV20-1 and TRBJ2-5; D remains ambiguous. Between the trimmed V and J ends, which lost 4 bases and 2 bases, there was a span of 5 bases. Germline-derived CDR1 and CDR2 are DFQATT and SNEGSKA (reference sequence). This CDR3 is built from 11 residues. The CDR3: CSAMGQETQYF. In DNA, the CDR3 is TGCAGTGCTATGGGACAAGAGACCCAGTACTTC.

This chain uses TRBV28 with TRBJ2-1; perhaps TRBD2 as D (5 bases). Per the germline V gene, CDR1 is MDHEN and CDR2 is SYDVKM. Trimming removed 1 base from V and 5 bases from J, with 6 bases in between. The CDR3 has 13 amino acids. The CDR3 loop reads CASSLSADNEQFF. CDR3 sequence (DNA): TGTGCCAGCAGTTTATCAGCGGACAATGAGCAGTTCTTC.

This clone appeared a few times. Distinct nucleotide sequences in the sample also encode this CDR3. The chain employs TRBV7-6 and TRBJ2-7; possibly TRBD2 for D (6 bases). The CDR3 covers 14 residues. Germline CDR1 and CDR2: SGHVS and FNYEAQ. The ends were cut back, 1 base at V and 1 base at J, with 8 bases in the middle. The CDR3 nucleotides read TGTGCCAGCAGCTTAGAGGAGGGGTCCTACGAGCAGTACTTC. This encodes CASSLEEGSYEQYF.

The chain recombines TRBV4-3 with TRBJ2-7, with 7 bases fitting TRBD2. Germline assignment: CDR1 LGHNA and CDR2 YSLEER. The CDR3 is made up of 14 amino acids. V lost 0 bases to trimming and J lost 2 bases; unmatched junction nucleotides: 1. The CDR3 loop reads CASSQDLAAYEQYF. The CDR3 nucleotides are TGCGCCAGCAGCCAAGATCTAGCGGCCTACGAGCAGTACTTC.

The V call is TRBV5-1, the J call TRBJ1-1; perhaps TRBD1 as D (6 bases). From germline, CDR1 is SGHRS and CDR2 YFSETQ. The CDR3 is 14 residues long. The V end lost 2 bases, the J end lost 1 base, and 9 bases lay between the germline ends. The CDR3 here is CASSFGQPNTEAFF. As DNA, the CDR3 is TGCGCCAGCAGCTTCGGACAGCCGAACACTGAAGCTTTCTTT.

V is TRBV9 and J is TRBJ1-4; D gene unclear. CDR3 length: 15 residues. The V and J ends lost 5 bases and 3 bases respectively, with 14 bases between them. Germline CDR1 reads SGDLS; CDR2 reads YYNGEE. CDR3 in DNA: TGTGCCAGCAGTCCCCCTGGGGTGGCTAATGAAAAACTGTTTTTT. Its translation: CASSPPGVANEKLFF. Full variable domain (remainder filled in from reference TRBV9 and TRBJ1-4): DSGVTQTPKHLITATGQRVTLRCSPRSGDLSVYWYQQSLDQGLQFLIQYYNGEERAKGNILERFSAQQFPDLHSELNLSSLELGDSALYFCASSPPGVANEKLFFGSGTQLSVL.

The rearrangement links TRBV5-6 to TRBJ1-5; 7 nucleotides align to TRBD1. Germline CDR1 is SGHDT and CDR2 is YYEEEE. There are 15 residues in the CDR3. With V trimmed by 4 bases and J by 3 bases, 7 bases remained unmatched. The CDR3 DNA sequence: TGTGCCAGCAGCGTGACAGGGCGAGACAATCAGCCCCAGCATTTT. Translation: CASSVTGRDNQPQHF.

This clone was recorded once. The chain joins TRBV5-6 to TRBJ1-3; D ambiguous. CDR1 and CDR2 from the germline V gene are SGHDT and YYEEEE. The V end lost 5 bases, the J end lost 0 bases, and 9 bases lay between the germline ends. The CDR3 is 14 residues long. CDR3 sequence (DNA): TGTGCCAGCAGTTCCATTCTCTCTGGAAACACCATATATTTT. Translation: CASSSILSGNTIYF.

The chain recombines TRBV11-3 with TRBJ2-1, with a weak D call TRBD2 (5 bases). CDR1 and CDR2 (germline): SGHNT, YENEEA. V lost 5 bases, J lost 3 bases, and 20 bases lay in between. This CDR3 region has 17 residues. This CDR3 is CASSPQSGSEFYNEQFF. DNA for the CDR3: TGTGCCAGCAGCCCCCAGAGCGGTAGCGAGTTCTACAATGAGCAGTTCTTC.